Presented here are 21 T cell receptor beta chains from one specimen sequenced in a study of persistence of HIV-infected CD4 T cells. Sequencing used immunoSEQ version 4 in survey mode. Data came from immunoSEQ multiplex PCR; TCRdb stores just in-frame clones and leaves some out. Among approximately 15,000 clones listed, 65% to 75% were seen once. Stimulation used approximately 9.5 ug/mL lysate from CMV-infected fibroblasts. Sorting selected CD4+ T cells upregulating both CD40 ligand and CD69. Their recognized antigens are unknown. Material: CD4+ T cells sorted from PBMCs after approximately 19-hour stimulation, obtained from a patient who received antiretroviral therapy. These receptors were obtained from an adult man with HIV who was CMV-seropositive.

This chain links TRBV27 with TRBJ1-4; TRBD1 aligns across 10 bases. V lost 3 bases to trimming and J lost 0 bases; unmatched junction nucleotides: 4. The CDR3 runs to 17 residues. In germline, CDR1 is MNHEY, CDR2 SMNVEV (reference sequence). CDR3 region: CASSFRQGAATNEKLFF. CDR3 in DNA: TGTGCCAGCAGTTTCCGACAGGGGGCTGCAACTAATGAAAAACTGTTTTTT.

This chain links TRBV27 with TRBJ2-6; TRBD1 agrees at 12 bases. The CDR3 sequence is 21 residues long. The V segment lost 5 bases and the J segment 2 bases; nucleotides outside the gene matches: 16. Looked up from germline, CDR1 is MNHEY and CDR2 is SMNVEV (reference sequence). Here the CDR3 DNA reads TGTGCCAGCAGTCTAAAGCCTTTACCCCGGGACAGGGGGCCTGGGGCCAACGTCCTGACTTTC. Translated: CASSLKPLPRDRGPGANVLTF.

By sample fraction, this clone is large. The V and J genes are TRBV7-9 and TRBJ2-2, with D perhaps TRBD1 or TRBD2 (5 bases each). The V and J ends lost 5 bases and 2 bases respectively, with 12 bases between them. CDR1 is SEHNR, CDR2 FQNEAQ, per germline (reference sequence). CDR3 length equals 15 residues. CDR3 sequence: CASSPGRQNTGELFF. The CDR3 DNA follows: TGTGCCAGCAGCCCGGGACGGCAAAACACCGGGGAGCTGTTTTTT.

The chain combines TRBV29-1 with TRBJ2-3, with 7 bases that match TRBD1. The germline V gene encodes CDR1 SQVTM and CDR2 ANQGSEA. The CDR3 extends over 15 amino acids. Trimming cost V 2 bases and J 1 base; bases outside gene matches: 6. The CDR3 region has the DNA TGCAGCGTTGAAAAGGGGGCGGTTGGCACAGATACGCAGTATTTT. Protein sequence: CSVEKGAVGTDTQYF.

CDR3 sequence reads: CASSSSRNEQFF. In nucleotides, the CDR3 is TGTGCCAGCAGCTCCTCTAGGAATGAGCAGTTCTTC. The J gene is TRBJ2-1, the V gene TRBV7-6; no clear D gene. The V gene's germline CDR1 is SGHVS and CDR2 FNYEAQ. V lost 4 bases and J 7 bases, leaving 8 bases between the germline ends. The CDR3 is 12 amino acids.

The chain carries TRBV4-2 and TRBJ2-3, with 9 bases that match TRBD2. This CDR3 is built from 17 residues. Germline CDR1 is LGHNA and CDR2 is YNFKEQ. Trimming at V came to 2 bases and at J to 0 bases, leaving 6 bases not matched to a gene. Here the CDR3 reads CASSQLTSGRSTDTQYF. CDR3 coding DNA: TGTGCCAGCAGCCAACTAACTAGCGGGCGAAGCACAGATACGCAGTATTTT.

This chain uses TRBV10-2 with TRBJ1-1, with 7 bases that match TRBD1. The CDR3 length is 17 residues. Germline CDR1 is WSHSY and CDR2 is SAAADI. V lost 6 bases to trimming and J lost 1 base; unmatched junction nucleotides: 14. The CDR3 DNA reads TGCGCCAGCAGATCAGGGGGACAGCTCCGCCGGAACACTGAAGCTTTCTTT. Translating it yields CASRSGGQLRRNTEAFF.

The chain combines TRBV7-7 with TRBJ2-3; D is uncertain. CDR1 and CDR2 (germline): SSHAT, FNYEAQ (reference sequence). CDR3 size: 15 residues. Deletions cut 1 base from V and 2 bases from J, with 10 bases between. CDR3 in DNA: TGTGCCAGCAGCTTAGGGTTGTCTAACACAGATACGCAGTATTTT. It yields the protein CASSLGLSNTDTQYF.

This clone was detected only a few times. The gene calls are TRBV9 and TRBJ1-6; the D is unclear. CDR1 and CDR2 (germline): SGDLS, YYNGEE. The CDR3 length is 15 residues. V was clipped by 2 bases and J by 5 bases, with 11 bases between them. As DNA, the CDR3 is TGTGCCAGCAGCGTCTCCGCGGGGAATAATTCACCCCTCCACTTT. Translating gives CASSVSAGNNSPLHF.

This chain connects TRBV7-2 to TRBJ1-5; D gene unclear. Germline assignment: CDR1 SGHTA and CDR2 FQGNSA. This CDR3 is built from 15 residues. V was clipped by 1 base and J by 1 base, with 8 bases between them. The CDR3 DNA is TGTGCCAGCAGCTTAGAGGCCGAAAGCAATCAGCCCCAGCATTTT. Translating gives CASSLEAESNQPQHF.

The CDR3 DNA sequence: TGCGCCAGCAGTTGGGGAGGAGAGAACACTGAAGCTTTCTTT. Its translation is CASSWGGENTEAFF. This chain links TRBV5-1 with TRBJ1-1; D is undetermined. CDR1 and CDR2 from the germline V gene are SGHRS and YFSETQ. The CDR3 loop spans 14 amino acids. V dropped 5 bases and J dropped 1 base, with 12 bases sitting between them.

The chain carries TRBV7-9 and TRBJ1-2; a possible D gene is TRBD1 (5 bases). V shed 0 bases and J shed 7 bases, with 15 bases lying between them. CDR1 SEHNR and CDR2 FQNEAQ come from the germline V gene (reference sequence). This CDR3 region has 15 residues. The CDR3 sequence: CASSLAMKGESGYTF. In nucleotides, the CDR3 is TGTGCCAGCAGCTTAGCGATGAAAGGGGAGAGTGGCTACACCTTC.

V gene TRBV10-2 combines with J gene TRBJ1-5, with TRBD1 matching 8 bases. Germline values: CDR1 WSHSY, CDR2 SAAADI. The J segment lost 2 bases and the V segment lost 8 bases, leaving 14 bases of the junction unmatched. The CDR3 covers 17 residues. Here the CDR3 DNA reads TGCGCCAGCCGGCAGGGGGCCAGGACCGGTGGCAATCAGCCCCAGCATTTT. It is translated as CASRQGARTGGNQPQHF.

This chain connects TRBV2 to TRBJ1-2, with D uncertain. Germline CDR1 is SNHLY and CDR2 is FYNNEI. V gave up 1 base and J gave up 8 bases, with 8 bases separating them. There are 12 residues in the CDR3. CDR3: CASSEVGYGYTF. CDR3 in DNA: TGTGCCAGCAGTGAAGTTGGATACGGCTACACCTTC. Looking up the rest from reference TRBV2 and TRBJ1-2 gives the full variable domain: EPEVTQTPSHQVTQMGQEVILRCVPISNHLYFYWYRQILGQKVEFLVSFYNNEISEKSEIFDDQFSVERPDGSNFTLKIRSTKLEDSAMYFCASSEVGYGYTFGSGTRLTVV.

The V gene is TRBV7-3, the J gene TRBJ2-2; D is uncertain. The CDR3 contains 16 residues. V shed 5 bases and J shed 4 bases, with 17 bases lying between them. Germline values: CDR1 SGHTA, CDR2 FQGTGA. CDR3 region: CASSRSPGSSTGELFF. CDR3 DNA sequence: TGTGCCAGCAGCCGGTCCCCCGGTTCCAGCACCGGGGAGCTGTTTTTT.

This clone has just one count. CDR3 nucleotides: TGCGCCAGCAGGGTAGGGGGCGCGAACACCGGGGAGCTGTTTTTT. This encodes CASRVGGANTGELFF. This chain links TRBV5-1 with TRBJ2-2; 7 bases map to TRBD1. Germline lookup yields CDR1 SGHRS and CDR2 YFSETQ. J lost 0 bases, V lost 5 bases, and 4 bases had no gene match. CDR3 length equals 15 residues.

The chain is built from TRBV10-3 and TRBJ2-3, with 13 bases aligning to TRBD2. V trimming: 10 bases; J trimming: 0 bases; junction bases outside the gene matches: 10. Germline V lookup: CDR1 ENHRY, CDR2 SYGVKD. The CDR3 length is 17 residues. CDR3 sequence: CATSGLAGEKSTDTQYF. CDR3 sequence (DNA): TGTGCCACCTCAGGACTAGCGGGGGAGAAAAGCACAGATACGCAGTATTTT.

The chain has TRBV5-1 and TRBJ1-2, with 8 bases aligning to TRBD1. The CDR3 loop spans 13 amino acids. V lost 5 bases, J lost 4 bases, and 4 bases stayed unmatched. CDR1 is SGHRS and CDR2 is YFSETQ in the germline V gene. In DNA form, the CDR3 reads TGCGCCAGCAGGGCCGGGACAGGCTATGGCTACACCTTC. It specifies CASRAGTGYGYTF.

This clone was detected a few times. The chain recombines TRBV2 with TRBJ1-5; D may be TRBD1 (6 bases). The V end was cut by 6 bases, the J end by 7 bases, with 16 bases between. CDR3 length: 14 residues. CDR1 is SNHLY and CDR2 is FYNNEI in the germline V gene. The CDR3 region is CASRDNRVGQPQHF. CDR3 sequence (DNA): TGTGCCAGCAGGGATAACAGGGTCGGGCAGCCCCAGCATTTT.

V gene TRBV19 combines with J gene TRBJ1-5, with D maybe TRBD1 (6 bases). The germline gives CDR1 LNHDA, CDR2 SQIVND (reference sequence). This CDR3 comprises 13 residues. V was cut by 3 bases and J by 9 bases, with 12 bases left in between. The CDR3 coding sequence is TGTGCCAGTAGTATCGACAGGTTAGGGCCCCAGCATTTT. As protein: CASSIDRLGPQHF. Drawing the rest from reference TRBV19 and TRBJ1-5, the complete variable domain is DGGITQSPKYLFRKEGQNVTLSCEQNLNHDAMYWYRQDPGQGLRLIYYSQIVNDFQKGDIAEGYSVSREKKESFPLTVTSAQKNPTAFYLCASSIDRLGPQHFGDGTRLSIL.

The rearrangement joins TRBV2 to TRBJ1-2, with D hard to call. V was pared by 7 bases and J by 2 bases, with 20 bases between. Germline CDR1 reads SNHLY; CDR2 reads FYNNEI. The CDR3 extends over 16 amino acids. CDR3 protein: CASIPGDIQRNYGYTF. DNA of the CDR3: TGTGCCAGCATACCCGGAGACATCCAAAGAAACTATGGCTACACCTTC.